Listed below are T cell receptor beta chains from one sample, sequenced in a study of PD-L1 blockade in urothelial cancer. Profiled with immunoSEQ multiplex PCR; TCRdb holds only in-frame clones, not every one. Here the sample spans 70,000 or so clones, roughly 88% being singletons. Sample: PBMCs, taken around atezolizumab (anti-PD-L1) treatment. These receptors were taken from a man aged 70-80 years with urothelial cancer. Both conserved end residues are part of each CDR3. A D gene is named only where the DNA matches it firmly. Size values are once, few and many counts, or a class for expanded clones, and some rows have none.

length | J | D | V | size | DNA | CDR3
15 | TRBJ2-1 | - | TRBV6-1 | - | TGTGCCAGCCGTCTTGGGGGCGGAGGTTACAATGAGCAGTTCTTC | CASRLGGGGYNEQFF
17 | TRBJ1-5 | - | TRBV21-1 | once | TGTGCCAGCAGCGACCTGGACAGGAATTGGGGGAATCAGCCCCAGCATTTT | CASSDLDRNWGNQPQHF
13 | TRBJ2-5 | - | TRBV19 | - | TGTGCCAGTAGTATCGGGGTTCGGGAGACCCAGTACTTC | CASSIGVRETQYF
13 | TRBJ1-1 | - | TRBV2 | - | TGTGCCAGCAGTTCCAATAGATATACTGAAGCTTTCTTT | CASSSNRYTEAFF
16 | TRBJ2-7 | - | TRBV28 | - | TGTGCCAGCAGTTTACCCACATCGCGGGCCTCCTACGAGCAGTACTTC | CASSLPTSRASYEQYF
17 | TRBJ2-2 | TRBD2 | TRBV4-1 | - | TGCGCCAGCAGCCAAGATTGGGCGGGAGTGGGCACCGGGGAGCTGTTTTTT | CASSQDWAGVGTGELFF
14 | TRBJ2-1 | - | TRBV6-6 | - | TGTGCCAGCAGTCGGACAGTTTCCTACAATGAGCAGTTCTTC | CASSRTVSYNEQFF
16 | TRBJ2-1 | - | TRBV9 | - | TGTGCCAGCAGCGTAGCAGGCAGGCAGCCCTACAATGAGCAGTTCTTC | CASSVAGRQPYNEQFF
14 | TRBJ2-7 | - | TRBV10-3 | - | TGTGCCATCAGTGCTCCCCCAGACTCCTACGAGCAGTACTTC | CAISAPPDSYEQYF
15 | TRBJ1-3 | TRBD1 | TRBV7-2 | few | TGTGCCAGCAGGCCTGACAGGGCTCGTGGAAACACCATATATTTT | CASRPDRARGNTIYF
12 | TRBJ1-1 | - | TRBV6-6 | - | TGTGCCAGTCATCTGGGGGGGGCTGAAGCTTTCTTT | CASHLGGAEAFF
13 | TRBJ2-3 | - | TRBV5-5 | few | TGTGCCAGCAGCCTATCAGGGGAAGGCACGCAGTATTTT | CASSLSGEGTQYF
15 | TRBJ2-3 | - | TRBV5-1 | - | TGCGCCAGCAGGGGGCAGGAAACTAGCACAGATACGCAGTATTTT | CASRGQETSTDTQYF
15 | TRBJ2-5 | TRBD1 | TRBV10-2 | once | TGCGCCAGCAGTGATTCAGGGGGCCTGTTGGAGACCCAGTACTTC | CASSDSGGLLETQYF
14 | TRBJ2-1 | TRBD2 | TRBV9 | - | TGTGCCAGCAGCCCGACTAGCGGTTACAATGAGCAGTTCTTC | CASSPTSGYNEQFF
13 | TRBJ1-1 | - | TRBV11-2 | - | TGTGCCAGCAGCCTCCCGGGAGGGACTGAAGCTTTCTTT | CASSLPGGTEAFF
15 | TRBJ1-2 | - | TRBV6-5 | few | TGTGCCAGCAGTTTTTGGGGGTCGGGGGGGCAAGGCTACACCTTC | CASSFWGSGGQGYTF
14 | TRBJ2-7 | TRBD2 | TRBV19 | - | TGTGCCGGGGGGACTAGCGGGAGGTCCTACGAGCAGTACTTC | CAGGTSGRSYEQYF
13 | TRBJ1-1 | - | TRBV6-1 | - | TGTGCCAGCAGTGAAGGCAGGGGTCGTGAAGCTTTCTTT | CASSEGRGREAFF
12 | TRBJ1-1 | - | TRBV9 | - | TGTGCCAGCAGCTCCTCAGACAGGGAAGCTTTCTTT | CASSSSDREAFF
13 | TRBJ1-2 | - | TRBV28 | - | TGTGCCAGCGGGAGGGGGGCAGGACATCCCTACACCTTC | CASGRGAGHPYTF
11 | TRBJ2-7 | - | TRBV20-1 | - | TGCAGTGCCCCAGATACCTACGAGCAGTACTTC | CSAPDTYEQYF
13 | TRBJ2-7 | - | TRBV28 | - | TGTGCCAGCAGTTTATCTTGGAGCTACGAGCAGTACTTC | CASSLSWSYEQYF
16 | TRBJ1-5 | TRBD1 | TRBV28 | - | TGTGCCAGCTTGACAGGGGGCTCGAAAAGCAATCAGCCCCAGCATTTT | CASLTGGSKSNQPQHF
14 | TRBJ2-3 | TRBD1 | TRBV5-1 | - | TGCGCCAGCAGCGTGGGACAGGGCACAGATACGCAGTATTTT | CASSVGQGTDTQYF
18 | TRBJ2-7 | TRBD2 | TRBV5-1 | - | TGCGCCAGCAGCTTGCGGCCCCCACTAGCGGGAGGCTCCTACGAGCAGTACTTC | CASSLRPPLAGGSYEQYF